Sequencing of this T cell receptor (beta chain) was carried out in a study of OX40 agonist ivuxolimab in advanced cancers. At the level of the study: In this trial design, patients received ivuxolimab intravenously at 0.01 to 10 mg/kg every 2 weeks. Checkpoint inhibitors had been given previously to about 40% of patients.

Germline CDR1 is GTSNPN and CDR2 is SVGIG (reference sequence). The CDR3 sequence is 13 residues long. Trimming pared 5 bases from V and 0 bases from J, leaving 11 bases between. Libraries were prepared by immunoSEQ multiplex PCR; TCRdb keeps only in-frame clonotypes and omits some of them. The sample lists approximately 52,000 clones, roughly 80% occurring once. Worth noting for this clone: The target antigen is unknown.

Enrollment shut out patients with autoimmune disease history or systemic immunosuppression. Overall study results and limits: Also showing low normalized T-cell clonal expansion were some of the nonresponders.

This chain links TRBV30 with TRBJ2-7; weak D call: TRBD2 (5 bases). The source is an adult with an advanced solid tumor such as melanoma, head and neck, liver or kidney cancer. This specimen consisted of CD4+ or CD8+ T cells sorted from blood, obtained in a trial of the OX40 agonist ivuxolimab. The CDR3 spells CAWALGSSYEQYF. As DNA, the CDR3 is TGTGCCTGGGCCCTGGGGAGCTCCTACGAGCAGTACTTC.